The 18 T cell receptor beta chains listed next were all sequenced from one sample in a study of CD8 T cells in Susac syndrome. cDNA came from about 0.51 to 1 ug RNA primed by random hexamers. From the immunoSEQ multiplex PCR reads, TCRdb called clonotypes with MiXCR, one entry per CDR3 protein. This table has some 300,000 distinct CDR3 sequences, 70% to 90% appearing once. Specimen: CD8+ T cells from PBMCs. All receptors come from a human donor with multiple sclerosis.

V gene TRBV6-5 combines with J gene TRBJ2-5, with D perhaps matching TRBD2 (5 bases). The CDR3 consists of 15 residues. Trimming took 0 bases from V and 4 from J, leaving 12 bases between them. In germline, CDR1 is MNHEY, CDR2 SVGAGI. The CDR3 bases are TGTGCCAGCAGTTACTCTCTCGGGGTCCGAGAGACCCAGTACTTC. Protein product: CASSYSLGVRETQYF.

CDR3 sequence reads: CAWSGLAGGAYEEQFF. The CDR3 nucleotides are TGTGCCTGGAGTGGACTAGCGGGAGGGGCCTATGAGGAGCAGTTCTTC. The rearrangement links TRBV30 to TRBJ2-1; 14 nucleotides line up with TRBD2. CDR3 length: 16 amino acids. V shed 1 base, J shed 10 bases, and the junction held 9 bases outside the gene matches. Germline V gene sequence: CDR1 GTSNPN, CDR2 SVGIG (reference sequence).

This chain links TRBV6-1 with TRBJ2-7, with a tentative D call TRBD1 (5 bases). Per germline, CDR1 MNHNS and CDR2 SASEGT. The length of the CDR3 is 14 residues. V was pared by 4 bases and J by 0 bases, with 10 bases between. CDR3 in DNA: TGTGCCAGCAGTGCCCCAGGGTTCTCCTACGAGCAGTACTTC. This codes for CASSAPGFSYEQYF.

In this sample, this clonotype turned up a few times. The chain carries TRBV3-1 and TRBJ1-1; the D gene is possibly TRBD1 (6 bases). Per the germline V gene, CDR1 is LGHDT and CDR2 is YNNKEL (reference sequence). Trimming removed 4 bases from V and 7 bases from J, with 10 bases in between. The CDR3 contains 12 residues. The CDR3 sequence is CASSPQGGEAFF. CDR3 bases: TGTGCCAGCAGCCCACAGGGTGGTGAAGCTTTCTTT.

The sample holds one count of this clonotype. This rearrangement joins TRBV20-1 to TRBJ2-3; 8 bases are a match to TRBD2. This CDR3 comprises 15 residues. CDR1 is DFQATT and CDR2 is SNEGSKA in the germline V gene (reference sequence). The J segment lost 5 bases and the V segment lost 0 bases, leaving 7 bases of the junction unmatched. CDR3 in amino acids: CSARDRALAGDTQYF. The CDR3 nucleotides are TGCAGTGCTAGAGATAGGGCCCTAGCGGGAGATACGCAGTATTTT.

The chain couples TRBV4-1 to TRBJ2-2; D is ambiguous. Trimming took off 1 base at V and 4 bases at J, with 7 bases between the two ends. The germline CDR1 and CDR2 sequences are MGHRA and YSYEKL. There are 14 residues in the CDR3. The CDR3 DNA reads TGCGCCAGCAGCCAAGGCCCCCCCACCGGGGAGCTGTTTTTT. Amino acids: CASSQGPPTGELFF.

The genes are TRBV25-1 and TRBJ2-2, with 8 nucleotides matching TRBD2. This CDR3 spans 17 amino acids. Germline CDR1 MGHDK, CDR2 SYGVNS. The J segment lost 6 bases and the V segment lost 2 bases, leaving 11 bases of the junction unmatched. The CDR3 reads CASSEHSGRAVPGELFF. In nucleotides, the CDR3 is TGTGCCAGCAGTGAACATTCCGGGAGGGCCGTGCCCGGGGAGCTGTTTTTT.

V usage is TRBV6-5 and J usage is TRBJ1-5, with no clear D. Germline-derived CDR1 and CDR2 are MNHEY and SVGAGI. Trimming took off 6 bases at V and 7 bases at J, with 13 bases between the two ends. The CDR3 has 13 amino acids. CDR3 sequence (DNA): TGTGCCAGCAGCCATGAGGGTGGACAGCCCCAGCATTTT. It codes for CASSHEGGQPQHF.

This clonotype has more than one count but fewer than ten. The CDR3 reads CASSILAGGLNEQFF. In DNA form, the CDR3 reads TGTGCCAGTAGTATATTAGCGGGAGGCCTCAATGAGCAGTTCTTC. The rearrangement joins TRBV19 to TRBJ2-1, with 10 bases aligning to TRBD2. The germline V gene has CDR1 LNHDA and CDR2 SQIVND (reference sequence). V gave up 2 bases and J gave up 6 bases; unmatched junction bases: 4. The CDR3 runs to 15 residues.

The chain couples TRBV3-1 to TRBJ2-3; D remains unclear. This CDR3 is built from 17 residues. Trimming shortened V by 1 base and J by 6 bases, and 20 bases separated the two germline ends. Germline lookup yields CDR1 LGHDT and CDR2 YNNKEL (reference sequence). CDR3 DNA: TGTGCCAGCAGCCAAGCCGATTGGGCTGATAAATCGGATACGCAGTATTTT. Amino acids: CASSQADWADKSDTQYF.

This clonotype was picked up a small number of times. The V call is TRBV7-7, the J call TRBJ2-7, with 8 bases matching TRBD1. The CDR3 is 15 amino acids. V lost 6 bases and J lost 2; bases outside the gene matches: 9. Per the germline V gene, CDR1 is SSHAT and CDR2 is FNYEAQ (reference sequence). The CDR3 loop reads CASSPDRGSTYEQYF. The CDR3 DNA reads as TGTGCCAGCAGTCCCGACAGGGGCTCTACCTACGAGCAGTACTTC.

The chain carries TRBV6-5 and TRBJ2-6, with D possibly TRBD1 on 5 matching bases. CDR1 is MNHEY and CDR2 is SVGAGI in the germline V gene. Trimming shortened V by 2 bases and J by 0 bases, and 5 bases separated the two germline ends. This CDR3 is built from 15 residues. The DNA for the CDR3 is TGTGCCAGCAGTTACCAGGGCTCTGGGGCCAACGTCCTGACTTTC. Translated, it gives CASSYQGSGANVLTF.

The chain links TRBV7-9 to TRBJ2-3; D uncertain. Germline V lookup: CDR1 SEHNR, CDR2 FQNEAQ (reference sequence). Trimming took off 5 bases at V and 6 bases at J, with 12 bases between the two ends. The CDR3 is 13 residues long. CDR3 sequence reads: CASSPTPRDTQYF. The CDR3 nucleotides are TGTGCCAGCAGCCCGACCCCGCGGGATACGCAGTATTTT. Looking up the rest from reference TRBV7-9 and TRBJ2-3 gives the full variable domain: DTGVSQNPRHKITKRGQNVTFRCDPISEHNRLYWYRQTLGQGPEFLTYFQNEAQLEKSRLLSDRFSAERPKGSFSTLEIQRTEQGDSAMYLCASSPTPRDTQYFGPGTRLTVL.

The chain couples TRBV6-5 to TRBJ1-1; D uncertain. Germline CDR1 is MNHEY and CDR2 is SVGAGI. CDR3 length equals 15 residues. V lost 6 bases, J lost 0 bases, and 14 bases lay in between. CDR3 protein: CASSPAVQLNTEAFF. DNA for the CDR3: TGTGCCAGCAGCCCAGCTGTACAGCTGAACACTGAAGCTTTCTTT.

The chain links TRBV11-2 to TRBJ1-2, with unresolved D. Germline CDR1 is SGHAT and CDR2 is FQNNGV. The CDR3 is 17 amino acids. The ends were cut back, 3 bases at V and 4 bases at J, with 21 bases in the middle. The CDR3 protein is CASSFPLPPMEFYGYTF. The CDR3 DNA reads TGTGCCAGCAGCTTCCCCCTCCCCCCGATGGAATTCTATGGCTACACCTTC.

Note on this clonotype: The junction differs from germline at one of its ends, possibly a read error. The chain uses TRBV30 and TRBJ2-7; D is unclear. CDR1 GTSNPN and CDR2 SVGIG come from the germline V gene (reference sequence). This CDR3 has 11 amino acids. For the CDR3, the DNA is TGTGCCTGGAGCGACTCCTACGGGCAGTACTTC. Amino acid sequence: CAWSDSYGQYF.

There are a few counts of this clonotype. The chain links TRBV4-3 to TRBJ1-2; the D is unclear. The CDR3 runs to 15 residues. With 3 bases removed from V and 2 bases from J, the gap between germline ends came to 13 bases. Looked up from germline, CDR1 is LGHNA and CDR2 is YSLEER. In nucleotides, the CDR3 is TGCGCCAGCAGCCAGTGGGAGCAGACGAACTATGGCTACACCTTC. Translation gives CASSQWEQTNYGYTF.

The chain carries TRBV12-3 or TRBV12-4 and TRBJ1-4; the D is unclear. V was cut by 1 base and J by 0 bases, with 6 bases left in between. There are 15 residues in the CDR3. This chain's CDR3 is CASSLEGATNEKLFF. In DNA, the CDR3 is TGTGCCAGCAGTTTAGAAGGAGCAACTAATGAAAAACTGTTTTTT.